The 30 T cell receptor beta chains below all came from one sample that was sequenced in a study of cytotoxic CD8 clonotypes in ibrutinib-treated CLL. Assay used: immunoSEQ multiplex PCR; TCRdb lists only in-frame clones, some missing. The sample contains 250,000 to 350,000 clones, 60% to 80% of which appear only once. Specimen: PBMCs, collected at disease progression, from a patient treated with ibrutinib. Receptor source: a human donor with chronic lymphocytic leukemia.

The chain recombines TRBV13 with TRBJ2-1, with unresolved D. Trimming shortened V by 5 bases and J by 4 bases, and 12 bases separated the two germline ends. The CDR3 sequence is 14 residues long. Per germline, CDR1 PRHDT and CDR2 FYEKMQ (reference sequence). In nucleotides, the CDR3 is TGTGCCAGCAGCAGTCGACTGATTTACAATGAGCAGTTCTTC. Translating gives CASSSRLIYNEQFF.

This chain connects TRBV28 to TRBJ2-7; 11 bases map to TRBD1. V was pared by 4 bases and J by 3 bases, with 14 bases of the junction left unmatched. The CDR3 sequence is 18 residues long. Germline V gene lookup returns CDR1 MDHEN and CDR2 SYDVKM. In DNA form, the CDR3 reads TGTGCCAGCAGTTCCTCCGGACAGGGGGCCAAATCACTCTACGAGCAGTACTTC. Its translation is CASSSSGQGAKSLYEQYF.

The rearrangement uses TRBV15 and TRBJ2-1, with a possible D match to TRBD1 (6 bases). The CDR3 is 16 residues long. Trimming removed 1 base at V and 5 bases at J, with 15 bases between. CDR1 and CDR2 from the germline V gene are LNHNV and YYDKDF (reference sequence). The CDR3 spells CATSRGNRVGDNEQFF. Here the CDR3 DNA reads TGTGCCACCAGCAGAGGGAACAGGGTCGGGGACAATGAGCAGTTCTTC.

There are a few counts of this clone. This chain joins TRBV11-2 and TRBJ1-3; tentative D call: TRBD1 (6 bases). Trimming removed 5 bases from V and 1 base from J, with 15 bases in between. There are 16 residues in the CDR3. CDR1 and CDR2 (germline): SGHAT, FQNNGV. CDR3 protein: CASSPSGGLSGNTIYF. The CDR3 DNA reads as TGTGCCAGCAGCCCCTCGGGGGGCCTGTCTGGAAACACCATATATTTT.

The count of this clone is one. The chain combines TRBV4-1 with TRBJ2-7; 8 bases map to TRBD1. Germline V lookup: CDR1 MGHRA, CDR2 YSYEKL. The ends lost 8 bases at V and 4 bases at J; junction bases unmatched: 16. The CDR3 covers 16 residues. The DNA of the CDR3 is TGCGCCAGCGCAAGGATAAAAGGACAGGGTGAATACGAGCAGTACTTC. This gives the protein CASARIKGQGEYEQYF.

V usage is TRBV11-3 and J usage is TRBJ2-7; perhaps TRBD1 as D (5 bases). CDR3 length: 13 residues. The V end lost 3 bases, the J end lost 3 bases, and 9 bases lay between the germline ends. Germline lookup yields CDR1 SGHNT and CDR2 YENEEA. The CDR3 protein is CASSFRQGYEQYF. The CDR3 coding sequence is TGTGCCAGCAGCTTCCGGCAGGGCTACGAGCAGTACTTC.

The CDR3 sequence is CASSLTNYGYTF. The CDR3 bases are TGTGCCAGCAGCTTAACTAACTATGGCTACACCTTC. The gene calls are TRBV11-2 and TRBJ1-2; D unresolved. The germline V gene has CDR1 SGHAT and CDR2 FQNNGV. Trimming pared 2 bases from V and 0 bases from J, leaving 1 base between. This CDR3 has 12 residues.

The chain carries TRBV6-7 and TRBJ1-1; D is unclear. TRBV6-7 carries the ORF label, with uncertain function. There are 15 residues in the CDR3. Trimming stripped 7 bases from V and 1 base from J, with 16 bases between. CDR3 sequence reads: CASIGIVGWNTEAFF. The CDR3 nucleotides are TGTGCCAGCATTGGTATTGTAGGGTGGAACACTGAAGCTTTCTTT.

The rearrangement joins TRBV5-1 to TRBJ2-7; 9 bases fit TRBD1. Unmatched junction bases numbered 7, after V lost 4 bases and J lost 2 bases. The germline gives CDR1 SGHRS, CDR2 YFSETQ. The CDR3 contains 15 residues. CDR3 sequence reads: CASSLPGQGAYEQYF. In DNA, the CDR3 is TGCGCCAGCAGCCTACCGGGACAGGGCGCCTACGAGCAGTACTTC.

This sequence joins TRBV29-1 and TRBJ1-1; TRBD1 aligns across 7 bases. CDR3 length equals 12 residues. Germline V gene lookup returns CDR1 SQVTM and CDR2 ANQGSEA. V shed 3 bases and J 5 bases; nucleotides not matched to a gene: 3. This CDR3 is CSVDRGSTEAFF. As DNA, the CDR3 is TGCAGCGTTGACAGGGGGAGTACTGAAGCTTTCTTT.

This clone was picked up a small number of times. The chain couples TRBV20-1 to TRBJ2-1; D is unresolved. Germline values: CDR1 DFQATT, CDR2 SNEGSKA (reference sequence). The CDR3 has 11 residues. The V and J ends lost 6 bases and 7 bases respectively, with 10 bases between them. CDR3 sequence reads: CSAASRNEQFF. The CDR3 DNA reads TGCAGTGCGGCTTCGAGGAATGAGCAGTTCTTC.

The rearrangement uses TRBV15 and TRBJ2-3; D may match TRBD1 or TRBD2 (5 bases each). The CDR3 sequence is 15 residues long. Germline V gives CDR1 LNHNV, CDR2 YYDKDF (reference sequence). Trimming cost V 0 bases and J 2 bases, with 9 bases left between them. This CDR3 is CATSRDGTYTDTQYF. CDR3 nucleotide sequence: TGTGCCACCAGCAGAGATGGGACCTACACAGATACGCAGTATTTT. The full variable domain, rest sourced from reference TRBV15 and TRBJ2-3, is DAMVIQNPRYQVTQFGKPVTLSCSQTLNHNVMYWYQQKSSQAPKLLFHYYDKDFNNEADTPDNFQSRRPNTSFCFLDIRSPGLGDTAMYLCATSRDGTYTDTQYFGPGTRLTVL.

J is TRBJ1-2 and V is TRBV18; the D gene is possibly TRBD1 (5 bases). CDR3 size: 14 residues. The V gene's germline CDR1 is KGHSH and CDR2 LQKENI. V was shortened by 0 bases and J by 7 bases, with 12 bases between the two germline ends. The CDR3 DNA sequence: TGTGCCAGCTCACCACCGGTTGAGGGGATTGGCTACACCTTC. It translates to CASSPPVEGIGYTF.

The V and J genes are TRBV10-3 and TRBJ2-3; TRBD2 might be the D (5 bases). CDR1 is ENHRY and CDR2 is SYGVKD in the germline V gene. V was pared by 2 bases and J by 2 bases, with 8 bases between. This CDR3 is 14 amino acids long. CDR3 coding DNA: TGTGCCATCAGTGAGGAGGGTCTCACAGATACGCAGTATTTT. Its protein product is CAISEEGLTDTQYF.

This clone was detected only a few times. This chain joins TRBV4-2 and TRBJ2-7; D is possibly TRBD2 (6 bases). Germline V gives CDR1 LGHNA, CDR2 YNFKEQ. The CDR3 sequence is 13 residues long. The V end was cut by 0 bases, the J end by 3 bases, with 6 bases between. CDR3 coding DNA: TGTGCCAGCAGCCAAGAGGGGGGCTACGAGCAGTACTTC. Amino acid sequence: CASSQEGGYEQYF.

The CDR3 bases are TGTGCCAGCAGCTCCCGGGACCAGGGGGCCTACGAGCAGTACTTC. Encoded protein: CASSSRDQGAYEQYF. V is TRBV7-9 and J is TRBJ2-7; 7 positions match TRBD1. From germline, CDR1 is SEHNR and CDR2 FQNEAQ (reference sequence). The CDR3 extends over 15 amino acids. Trimming cost V 4 bases and J 2 bases; bases outside gene matches: 8.

Concerning this clone itself: This CDR3 is also generated by other DNA sequences in the sample. The V gene is TRBV5-1, the J gene TRBJ1-2; no firm D call. V gave up 0 bases and J gave up 0 bases, with 6 bases separating them. The CDR3 covers 14 residues. Germline values: CDR1 SGHRS, CDR2 YFSETQ. The CDR3 loop reads CASSLDLANYGYTF. Here the CDR3 DNA reads TGCGCCAGCAGCTTGGACCTAGCTAACTATGGCTACACCTTC. Full variable domain (missing parts from reference TRBV5-1 and TRBJ1-2): KAGVTQTPRYLIKTRGQQVTLSCSPISGHRSVSWYQQTPGQGLQFLFEYFSETQRNKGNFPGRFSGRQFSNSRSEMNVSTLELGDSALYLCASSLDLANYGYTFGSGTRLTVV.

The chain couples TRBV6-4 to TRBJ2-1, with TRBD1 as a possible D gene (7 bases). Trimming cost V 5 bases and J 0 bases, with 17 bases left between them. This CDR3 spans 17 amino acids. Germline CDR1 MRHNA, CDR2 SNTAGT. CDR3 DNA sequence: TGTGCCAGCAGTCCCGGAGGGGGCAAAAGCTCCTACAATGAGCAGTTCTTC. Amino acids: CASSPGGGKSSYNEQFF.

The gene calls are TRBV4-1 and TRBJ2-7, with 14 bases matching TRBD2. Germline V gene sequence: CDR1 MGHRA, CDR2 YSYEKL. This CDR3 contains 16 residues. V dropped 4 bases and J dropped 5; count of bases not matched to a gene: 7. CDR3 DNA: TGCGCCAGCAGCCGACTAGCGGGAGGGCCTAGCCACGAGCAGTACTTC. Translating it yields CASSRLAGGPSHEQYF.

This chain links TRBV5-6 with TRBJ2-7; 12 bases are a match to TRBD2. The J segment lost 4 bases and the V segment lost 4 bases, leaving 3 bases of the junction unmatched. This CDR3 comprises 14 residues. CDR1 and CDR2 from the germline V gene are SGHDT and YYEEEE. The DNA for the CDR3 is TGTGCCAGCAGCGCCGGGACTAGCGGGTACGAGCAGTACTTC. The encoded protein is CASSAGTSGYEQYF.

The chain joins TRBV7-2 to TRBJ1-5, with TRBD1 matching over 10 bases. The germline CDR1 and CDR2 sequences are SGHTA and FQGNSA. This CDR3 is 18 amino acids long. V was clipped by 2 bases and J by 3 bases; unmatched bases: 10. CDR3 loop: CASSLRGWGQGFNQPQHF. DNA for the CDR3: TGTGCCAGCAGCTTAAGGGGGTGGGGACAGGGGTTCAATCAGCCCCAGCATTTT.

The rearrangement links TRBV27 to TRBJ2-7; maybe TRBD1 (6 bases). The CDR3 covers 13 residues. Germline lookup yields CDR1 MNHEY and CDR2 SMNVEV (reference sequence). V shed 4 bases and J shed 4 bases, with 11 bases lying between them. The CDR3: CASSWGRGYEQYF. DNA for the CDR3: TGTGCCAGCAGTTGGGGAAGGGGGTACGAGCAGTACTTC.

This clone showed up just a few times. V is TRBV9 and J is TRBJ2-3, with 9 bases fitting TRBD1. The CDR3 runs to 19 residues. Germline CDR1 reads SGDLS; CDR2 reads YYNGEE. Unmatched junction bases numbered 20, after V lost 3 bases and J lost 6 bases. The DNA for the CDR3 is TGTGCCAGCAGCGGCCCGACCTCACGTTGGGGACAGGGTGGGGATACGCAGTATTTT. Its translation is CASSGPTSRWGQGGDTQYF. The variable domain in full, with the rest retrieved from reference TRBV9 and TRBJ2-3, is DSGVTQTPKHLITATGQRVTLRCSPRSGDLSVYWYQQSLDQGLQFLIQYYNGEERAKGNILERFSAQQFPDLHSELNLSSLELGDSALYFCASSGPTSRWGQGGDTQYFGPGTRLTVL.

With respect to this clone: At one end, the junction sequence differs from germline, possibly due to a read error. The rearrangement uses TRBV25-1 and TRBJ1-4, with D perhaps TRBD1 (5 bases). There are 15 residues in the CDR3. The V gene's germline CDR1 is MGHDK and CDR2 SYGVNS. CDR3 bases: TGTACCAGCAGTGACCAGGGACCGCCTTATGAAAAACTGTTTTTT. This sequence encodes CTSSDQGPPYEKLFF.

The V call is TRBV6-5, the J call TRBJ2-3; the D gene could be TRBD1 or TRBD2 (5 bases each). The CDR3 covers 12 residues. With 6 bases removed from V and 8 bases from J, the gap between germline ends came to 12 bases. Per the germline V gene, CDR1 is MNHEY and CDR2 is SVGAGI. The CDR3 coding sequence is TGTGCCAGCAGGAGGGGAGCCGGTACGCAGTATTTT. Translation gives CASRRGAGTQYF.

The chain uses TRBV14 and TRBJ2-7; D perhaps matches TRBD1 (6 bases). The germline gives CDR1 SGHDN, CDR2 FVKESK. Trimming cost V 4 bases and J 7 bases, with 14 bases left between them. CDR3 length: 13 residues. CDR3 sequence reads: CASSLGLRGEQYF. The CDR3 DNA reads as TGTGCCAGCAGCCTCGGACTTAGGGGGGAGCAGTACTTC.

This clone came up a few times. The V call is TRBV7-8, the J call TRBJ2-5; D is unclear. Deletions cut 5 bases from V and 9 bases from J, with 13 bases between. The CDR3 runs to 12 residues. Germline assignment: CDR1 SGHVS and CDR2 FQNEAQ. Here the CDR3 reads CASSPTSMSQYF. CDR3 bases: TGTGCCAGCAGCCCTACTTCAATGTCCCAGTACTTC.

This clone was seen just once. This rearrangement joins TRBV7-3 to TRBJ2-2; 8 bases are a match to TRBD1. Germline lookup yields CDR1 SGHTA and CDR2 FQGTGA. The CDR3 runs 15 residues. With V trimmed by 5 bases and J by 4 bases, 6 bases remained unmatched. CDR3 coding DNA: TGTGCCAGCAGCCCTCGGACAGGGTCCACCGGGGAGCTGTTTTTT. Translating gives CASSPRTGSTGELFF.

V gene TRBV11-2 combines with J gene TRBJ1-1, with a possible D match to TRBD1 (6 bases). The V gene lost 3 bases and the J gene lost 3 bases, with 8 bases spanning the gap. The CDR3 extends over 13 amino acids. Germline V gene lookup returns CDR1 SGHAT and CDR2 FQNNGV. CDR3 DNA: TGTGCCAGCAGCTTCTCAGGGGACACTGAAGCTTTCTTT. It yields the protein CASSFSGDTEAFF. The full variable domain, rest sourced from reference TRBV11-2 and TRBJ1-1, is EAGVAQSPRYKIIEKRQSVAFWCNPISGHATLYWYQQILGQGPKLLIQFQNNGVVDDSQLPKDRFSAERLKGVDSTLKIQPAKLEDSAVYLCASSFSGDTEAFFGQGTRLTVV.

A single count supports this clone. This chain links TRBV4-3 with TRBJ1-2; weak D call: TRBD1 (5 bases). This CDR3 region has 16 residues. The germline CDR1 and CDR2 sequences are LGHNA and YSLEER. Trimming took off 2 bases at V and 3 bases at J, with 16 bases between the two ends. The CDR3 coding sequence is TGCGCCAGCAGCCAAAAATCCCGGGGGTGGGACTATGGCTACACCTTC. Amino acid sequence: CASSQKSRGWDYGYTF.